A single sample gave rise to the 14 T cell receptor beta chains below, sequenced in a study of CD8 T cells in ankylosing spondylitis. TCRdb re-called the 5' RACE reads through MiXCR, storing one row per CDR3 protein. Counted here are about 240,000 distinct CDR3 sequences, 9.5% to 12% occurring once; the ten biggest clones make up 6% to 8.5%. What was sequenced was blood, either unsorted or a sorted T cell fraction (not recorded which). These receptors came from a male donor with ankylosing spondylitis or in good health (not recorded which).

The chain links TRBV9 to TRBJ1-2, with TRBD1 matching over 9 bases. This CDR3 is 15 amino acids long. V shed 4 bases, J shed 2 bases, and the junction held 6 bases outside the gene matches. Germline loops: CDR1 SGDLS, CDR2 YYNGEE. The CDR3 loop is CASSYGTGINYGYTF. CDR3 nucleotide sequence: TGTGCCAGCAGCTACGGGACAGGGATAAACTATGGCTACACCTTC. Using reference TRBV9 and TRBJ1-2 for the parts outside the CDR3, the full variable domain is DSGVTQTPKHLITATGQRVTLRCSPRSGDLSVYWYQQSLDQGLQFLIQYYNGEERAKGNILERFSAQQFPDLHSELNLSSLELGDSALYFCASSYGTGINYGYTFGSGTRLTVV.

The V call is TRBV5-1, the J call TRBJ2-1, with unresolved D. Trimming shortened V by 1 base and J by 7 bases, and 18 bases separated the two germline ends. The CDR3 contains 16 residues. CDR1 and CDR2 (germline): SGHRS, YFSETQ. CDR3 sequence (DNA): TGCGCCAGCAGCTTGACTGGCGGACCTAAGGTGAATGAGCAGTTCTTC. It yields the protein CASSLTGGPKVNEQFF.

About this clonotype: This clone may be a read error of a much larger clone one base away. The chain couples TRBV5-1 to TRBJ1-2; no clear D gene. V shed 0 bases and J shed 9 bases, with 21 bases lying between them. Per germline, CDR1 SGHRS and CDR2 YFSETQ. This CDR3 contains 16 residues. CDR3 region: CASSLDLSQRAESYTF. The CDR3 nucleotides are TGCGCCAGCAGCTTGGACCTCTCCCAGAGGGCTGAGAGCTACACCTTC.

This clonotype has just a few counts. The chain employs TRBV5-4 and TRBJ2-3; no firm D call. The CDR3 loop spans 11 amino acids. Germline assignment: CDR1 SGHNT and CDR2 YYREEE (reference sequence). V was trimmed by 9 bases and J by 3 bases, leaving 8 bases between them. The CDR3 DNA reads TGTGCCACCTCCCTGACAGATACGCAGTATTTT. Amino acids: CATSLTDTQYF.

Many counts were recorded for this clonotype. The CDR3 loop is CASSQITPEADETQYF. Written as DNA, the CDR3 is TGTGCCAGCAGCCAGATTACTCCCGAGGCAGACGAGACCCAGTACTTC. This sequence joins TRBV4-2 and TRBJ2-5; unclear D gene. This CDR3 has 16 amino acids. Germline V gene data show CDR1 as LGHNA and CDR2 as YNFKEQ. V was trimmed by 3 bases and J by 5 bases, leaving 19 bases between them.

This clonotype was seen ten or more times. The rearrangement joins TRBV29-1 to TRBJ2-4; 12 bases are shared with TRBD2. CDR3 size: 13 residues. Looked up from germline, CDR1 is SQVTM and CDR2 is ANQGSEA. After removal of 3 bases from V and 11 bases from J, the junction contained 5 bases not matched to a gene. The CDR3: CSVEKTSGGLQYF. CDR3 nucleotides: TGCAGCGTTGAGAAGACTAGCGGGGGACTTCAGTACTTC. Supplemented by reference TRBV29-1 and TRBJ2-4, the full variable domain reads SAVISQKPSRDICQRGTSLTIQCQVDSQVTMMFWYRQQPGQSLTLIATANQGSEATYESGFVIDKFPISRPNLTFSTLTVSNMSPEDSSIYLCSVEKTSGGLQYFGAGTRLSVL.

This clonotype was observed many times. The gene calls are TRBV9 and TRBJ2-2, with no clear D. V was cut by 0 bases and J by 1 base, with 10 bases left in between. This CDR3 is 16 amino acids long. Germline loops: CDR1 SGDLS, CDR2 YYNGEE. The chain's CDR3 is CASSVEPRRNTGELFF. For the CDR3, the DNA is TGTGCCAGCAGCGTAGAGCCTAGACGGAACACCGGGGAGCTGTTTTTT.

V is TRBV9 and J is TRBJ2-1; the match to TRBD2 covers 14 bases. The germline V gene has CDR1 SGDLS and CDR2 YYNGEE. With 3 bases clipped from V and 4 bases from J, the junction kept 6 bases outside the gene matches. CDR3 length: 17 amino acids. CDR3 sequence: CASSARTSGGPYNEQFF. CDR3 nucleotides: TGTGCCAGCAGCGCACGGACTAGCGGGGGGCCTTACAATGAGCAGTTCTTC.

This clonotype has ten or more counts. V is TRBV29-1 and J is TRBJ2-5; the match to TRBD1 covers 11 bases. Germline V gives CDR1 SQVTM, CDR2 ANQGSEA. V trimming: 3 bases; J trimming: 5 bases; junction bases outside the gene matches: 5. This CDR3 comprises 14 residues. DNA of the CDR3: TGCAGCGTTGATAGGACAGGGGGCCGGGAGACCCAGTACTTC. This sequence encodes CSVDRTGGRETQYF.

This clonotype showed up just a few times. The chain couples TRBV7-2 to TRBJ2-2; the match to TRBD2 covers 8 bases. V shed 3 bases and J 4 bases; nucleotides not matched to a gene: 4. The CDR3 totals 15 residues. The germline V gene encodes CDR1 SGHTA and CDR2 FQGNSA. CDR3 residues: CASSFQAGATGELFF. CDR3 nucleotides: TGTGCCAGCAGCTTTCAAGCGGGGGCCACCGGGGAGCTGTTTTTT.

This clonotype came up many times. V and J are TRBV5-1 and TRBJ1-1; 7 positions agree with TRBD1. The CDR3 sequence is 15 residues long. In germline, CDR1 is SGHRS, CDR2 YFSETQ. V lost 4 bases, J lost 0 bases, and 6 bases stayed unmatched. CDR3 sequence reads: CASSAGTGVNTEAFF. The CDR3 bases are TGCGCCAGCAGCGCCGGTACAGGGGTGAACACTGAAGCTTTCTTT.

This clonotype has a count of ten or more. The CDR3 region is CSAKGLAGISYEQYF. DNA for the CDR3: TGCAGTGCTAAAGGACTAGCGGGAATATCCTACGAGCAGTACTTC. This chain uses TRBV20-1 with TRBJ2-7, with 12 bases fitting TRBD2. Looked up from germline, CDR1 is DFQATT and CDR2 is SNEGSKA (reference sequence). Unmatched junction bases numbered 5, after V lost 4 bases and J lost 1 base. CDR3 length: 15 amino acids.

This clonotype was seen repeatedly, ten times or more. The chain carries TRBV7-8 and TRBJ2-3; D tentatively reads TRBD1 or TRBD2 (5 bases each). Germline lookup yields CDR1 SGHVS and CDR2 FQNEAQ. The V end was cut by 4 bases, the J end by 6 bases, with 8 bases between. This CDR3 contains 12 residues. CDR3 protein: CASSWGSDTQYF. The CDR3 DNA sequence: TGTGCCAGCAGCTGGGGGTCCGATACGCAGTATTTT. Variable domain in full (rest from reference TRBV7-8 and TRBJ2-3): GAGVSQSPRYKVAKRGQDVALRCDPISGHVSLFWYQQALGQGPEFLTYFQNEAQLDKSGLPSDRFFAERPEGSVSTLKIQRTQQEDSAVYLCASSWGSDTQYFGPGTRLTVL.

This clonotype was counted many times. The CDR3 is CASSLVTGGNGYTF. DNA of the CDR3: TGCGCCAGCAGCTTAGTGACAGGGGGCAATGGCTACACCTTC. The J gene is TRBJ1-2, the V gene TRBV5-1; 10 bases agree with TRBD1. From germline, CDR1 is SGHRS and CDR2 YFSETQ. The CDR3 length is 14 residues. V was pared by 2 bases and J by 6 bases, with 4 bases of the junction left unmatched.